The present T cell receptor (beta chain) was sequenced within a study of blood T cells in healthy people across ages. For the study at large: For every two T cells, template switching captured about one barcoded beta molecule.

There are 16 residues in the CDR3. Germline V gene data show CDR1 as SGHTA and CDR2 as FQGNSA. A remark on this clonotype: Antigen: not known.

Points from the study as a whole: Observed TCR beta diversity per million T cells went down as age went up. This fall followed a roughly linear course with age.

A J-beta primer mix and a sample-barcoded 5' primer were used in a second PCR of about 6 to 12 cycles. A template-switch adaptor containing 12 random nucleotides labeled each cDNA molecule. Using its own MiXCR run on the 5' RACE reads, TCRdb lists one record per CDR3 protein. Among about 680,000 distinct CDR3 sequences, approximately 50% were seen once, and the ten largest hold 25% to 35%. The rearrangement uses TRBV7-2 and TRBJ2-5; 12 nucleotides line up with TRBD2. The J call may be wrong; the DNA end is better matched by TRBJ2-7. Sequencing was carried out using blood. This TCR derives from a woman aged 55-70 years in good health. CDR3 sequence reads: CASSSLAGGASYEQYF. In DNA form, the CDR3 reads TGTGCCAGCAGCTCACTAGCGGGGGGAGCCTCCTACGAGCAGTACTTC.